The 28 T cell receptor beta chains below were found in one sample sequenced in a study of OX40 agonist ivuxolimab in advanced cancers. TCRdb's table, derived via immunoSEQ multiplex PCR, lists solely in-frame clones and lacks some. This table holds roughly 71,000 clones, 84% found once. This specimen was CD4+ or CD8+ T cells sorted from blood, taken in a trial of the OX40 agonist ivuxolimab. The receptor set was obtained from an adult with an advanced solid tumor such as melanoma, head and neck, liver or kidney cancer.

The chain links TRBV5-1 to TRBJ1-2; perhaps TRBD1 as D (6 bases). This CDR3 contains 14 residues. Germline V CDR1 and CDR2: SGHRS, YFSETQ. The V gene lost 0 bases and the J gene lost 4 bases, with 10 bases spanning the gap. The CDR3 bases are TGCGCCAGCAGCTTGGGTACAGGGCCCTATGGCTACACCTTC. Its protein is CASSLGTGPYGYTF.

The chain uses TRBV28 and TRBJ1-4; 8 positions agree with TRBD1. V dropped 6 bases and J dropped 8; count of bases not matched to a gene: 8. The CDR3 is 14 amino acids. Germline loops: CDR1 MDHEN, CDR2 SYDVKM. Here the CDR3 DNA reads TGTGCCAGCAGCCCAGGGGGCGGGAGGGAAAAACTGTTTTTT. Translation gives CASSPGGGREKLFF.

Worth noting for this clone: At the DNA level, this CDR3 is encoded by other sequences in the same sample as well. V usage is TRBV11-2 and J usage is TRBJ2-5, with 9 nucleotides matching TRBD1. The CDR3 totals 15 residues. Germline V gene data show CDR1 as SGHAT and CDR2 as FQNNGV. V lost 2 bases and J lost 1; bases outside the gene matches: 2. This chain's CDR3 is CASSLTGQGQETQYF. In DNA form, the CDR3 reads TGTGCCAGCAGCTTAACGGGACAGGGCCAAGAGACCCAGTACTTC.

This clone came up once. This rearrangement joins TRBV30 to TRBJ1-5; D remains ambiguous. This CDR3 has 13 amino acids. V lost 2 bases and J lost 0, with 5 bases in between. The germline CDR1 and CDR2 sequences are GTSNPN and SVGIG (reference sequence). CDR3 protein: CAWSLASNQPQHF. CDR3 nucleotides: TGTGCCTGGAGTCTGGCTAGCAATCAGCCCCAGCATTTT.

This chain joins TRBV27 and TRBJ2-7; D call uncertain. The germline V and J ends were trimmed by 5 bases and 2 bases, with 10 bases remaining between them. Germline CDR1 reads MNHEY; CDR2 reads SMNVEV (reference sequence). CDR3 length: 13 amino acids. The CDR3 region is CASSRMGPYEQYF. CDR3 DNA: TGTGCCAGCAGTCGCATGGGCCCCTACGAGCAGTACTTC.

In nucleotides, the CDR3 is TGTGCCAGCAGCCCCGCGACAGGGACCCTTAGCTCTGGAAACACCATATATTTT. Translated, it gives CASSPATGTLSSGNTIYF. The chain has TRBV4-2 and TRBJ1-3; TRBD1 agrees at 7 bases. J was trimmed by 0 bases and V by 4 bases; bases with no gene match: 12. The germline CDR1 and CDR2 sequences are LGHNA and YNFKEQ. This CDR3 has 18 residues.

The DNA for the CDR3 is TGCGCCAGCAGCTTGGCCGCGACAGGCGGTTCGGATACGCAGTATTTT. As protein: CASSLAATGGSDTQYF. The rearrangement joins TRBV5-1 to TRBJ2-3; D might be TRBD1 (6 bases). Trimming removed 0 bases from V and 6 bases from J, with 17 bases in between. Germline V gene lookup returns CDR1 SGHRS and CDR2 YFSETQ. This CDR3 spans 16 amino acids.

This chain connects TRBV6-1 to TRBJ2-3; the D is unclear. This CDR3 contains 14 residues. CDR1 and CDR2 from the germline V gene are MNHNS and SASEGT. V lost 7 bases and J 0 bases, leaving 11 bases between the germline ends. CDR3 loop: CASTILSSTDTQYF. For the CDR3, the DNA is TGTGCCAGCACCATCCTCTCTAGCACAGATACGCAGTATTTT.

The gene calls are TRBV6-6 and TRBJ2-1; the match to TRBD1 covers 10 bases. CDR1 is MNHNY and CDR2 is SVGAGI in the germline V gene (reference sequence). The CDR3 is 16 residues long. The V and J ends lost 0 bases and 3 bases, in that order; junction bases with no gene match: 2. CDR3 in DNA: TGTGCCAGCAGTTACTCGTGGGACAGGGGCTACAATGAGCAGTTCTTC. Translated, it gives CASSYSWDRGYNEQFF.

CDR3 DNA sequence: TGTGCCAGCGGGCGGACAGGGAGTAATTCACCCCTCCACTTT. Translating it yields CASGRTGSNSPLHF. This chain links TRBV6-5 with TRBJ1-6; 8 nucleotides align to TRBD1. The CDR3 has 14 amino acids. Unmatched junction bases numbered 6, after V lost 8 bases and J lost 6 bases. Germline V gene data show CDR1 as MNHEY and CDR2 as SVGAGI.

The J gene is TRBJ1-1, the V gene TRBV30; D gene ambiguous. The CDR3 has 13 residues. V lost 5 bases and J 1 base, leaving 11 bases between the germline ends. The germline CDR1 and CDR2 sequences are GTSNPN and SVGIG (reference sequence). The CDR3 sequence is CAWSPGGNTEAFF. DNA for the CDR3: TGTGCCTGGTCCCCGGGAGGGAACACTGAAGCTTTCTTT. Full variable domain (missing parts from reference TRBV30 and TRBJ1-1): SQTIHQWPATLVQPVGSPLSLECTVEGTSNPNLYWYRQAAGRGLQLLFYSVGIGQISSEVPQNLSASRPQDRQFILSSKKLLLSDSGFYLCAWSPGGNTEAFFGQGTRLTVV.

This clone came up once. The chain recombines TRBV18 with TRBJ2-1, with 7 positions matching TRBD2. Germline V gene sequence: CDR1 KGHSH, CDR2 LQKENI. The CDR3 extends over 15 amino acids. After removal of 3 bases from V and 6 bases from J, the junction contained 8 bases not matched to a gene. CDR3: CASSPGRESGNEQFF. The DNA for the CDR3 is TGTGCCAGCTCACCTGGGCGGGAGTCCGGCAATGAGCAGTTCTTC.

The table lists this clone with a few counts. The chain uses TRBV18 and TRBJ2-5, with D possibly matching TRBD1 (6 bases). The V gene lost 4 bases and the J gene lost 3 bases, with 9 bases spanning the gap. Germline V gives CDR1 KGHSH, CDR2 LQKENI. The CDR3 is 13 residues long. The CDR3 sequence: CASSLRTEETQYF. The CDR3 DNA follows: TGTGCCAGCTCACTCCGGACAGAAGAGACCCAGTACTTC.

The V gene is TRBV4-2, the J gene TRBJ2-3; the match to TRBD2 covers 12 bases. The J segment lost 4 bases and the V segment lost 5 bases, leaving 10 bases of the junction unmatched. The CDR3 covers 17 residues. CDR1 LGHNA and CDR2 YNFKEQ come from the germline V gene. CDR3 residues: CASSFTTSGRSADTQYF. For the CDR3, the DNA is TGTGCCAGCAGCTTTACGACTAGCGGGAGAAGCGCAGATACGCAGTATTTT.

The rearrangement uses TRBV5-1 and TRBJ2-7; TRBD2 aligns across 9 bases. Germline values: CDR1 SGHRS, CDR2 YFSETQ. The CDR3 is 16 residues long. Trimming at V came to 2 bases and at J to 0 bases, leaving 6 bases not matched to a gene. DNA for the CDR3: TGCGCCAGCAGCTTCGCGACTAGCGGCATCTCCTACGAGCAGTACTTC. It is translated as CASSFATSGISYEQYF. The full variable domain, completed using reference TRBV5-1 and TRBJ2-7, is KAGVTQTPRYLIKTRGQQVTLSCSPISGHRSVSWYQQTPGQGLQFLFEYFSETQRNKGNFPGRFSGRQFSNSRSEMNVSTLELGDSALYLCASSFATSGISYEQYFGPGTRLTVT.

CDR3 region: CASSYAPHRENQPQHF. CDR3 in DNA: TGTGCCAGCAGCTACGCACCGCACAGGGAGAATCAGCCCCAGCATTTT. The rearrangement uses TRBV6-5 and TRBJ1-5, with D possibly being TRBD1 (6 bases). Per germline, CDR1 MNHEY and CDR2 SVGAGI. V lost 6 bases and J 4 bases, leaving 19 bases between the germline ends. This CDR3 contains 16 residues.

V and J are TRBV7-9 and TRBJ2-7; D call uncertain. The CDR3 length is 15 residues. V was shortened by 5 bases and J by 9 bases, with 23 bases between the two germline ends. Germline lookup yields CDR1 SEHNR and CDR2 FQNEAQ (reference sequence). The chain's CDR3 is CASSPHNAVNSGQYF. The CDR3 DNA follows: TGTGCCAGCAGCCCTCACAATGCAGTAAATAGTGGGCAGTACTTC.

This chain links TRBV27 with TRBJ1-5, with D perhaps TRBD1 (6 bases). Germline-derived CDR1 and CDR2 are MNHEY and SMNVEV (reference sequence). With 0 bases removed from V and 11 bases from J, the gap between germline ends came to 17 bases. This CDR3 has 15 amino acids. This CDR3 is CASSLSGGAQGAQHF. The CDR3 region has the DNA TGTGCCAGCAGTTTATCGGGGGGGGCTCAAGGTGCCCAGCATTTT.

For the CDR3, the DNA is TGTGCCAGCATGGCGAACACTGAAGCTTTCTTT. Translated: CASMANTEAFF. The V and J genes are TRBV18 and TRBJ1-1; D unresolved. The CDR3 runs 11 residues. Germline V lookup: CDR1 KGHSH, CDR2 LQKENI. V lost 8 bases, J lost 1 base, and 5 bases lay in between.

J is TRBJ1-3 and V is TRBV4-1; TRBD1 might be the D (5 bases). CDR3 size: 21 residues. Germline loops: CDR1 MGHRA, CDR2 YSYEKL. Trimming removed 0 bases at V and 0 bases at J, with 24 bases between. Written as DNA, the CDR3 is TGCGCCAGCAGCCAAGATTCCCTGCCGGGACGCTTTCCACTCTCTGGAAACACCATATATTTT. Its translation: CASSQDSLPGRFPLSGNTIYF.

The rearrangement uses TRBV7-3 and TRBJ1-1; tentatively, D is TRBD1 (6 bases). The CDR3 spans 14 residues. Trimming stripped 6 bases from V and 1 base from J, with 12 bases between. Germline loops: CDR1 SGHTA, CDR2 FQGTGA. In nucleotides, the CDR3 is TGTGCCAGCAGGGAGGGACATTCGAACACTGAAGCTTTCTTT. Its protein is CASREGHSNTEAFF.

The gene calls are TRBV6-6 and TRBJ2-2; the match to TRBD2 covers 12 bases. V gave up 3 bases and J gave up 6 bases; unmatched junction bases: 5. CDR3 length: 16 amino acids. Germline-derived CDR1 and CDR2 are MNHNY and SVGAGI (reference sequence). In DNA, the CDR3 is TGTGCCAGCAGTTATTCGCTAGCGGGAGGGCCCGGGGAGCTGTTTTTT. Protein sequence: CASSYSLAGGPGELFF.

CDR3 nucleotides: TGTGCCTGGAGTCCCCCGGGACAACTATATAGCAATCAGCCCCAGCATTTT. It specifies CAWSPPGQLYSNQPQHF. V is TRBV30 and J is TRBJ1-5, with a weak D call TRBD1 (6 bases). CDR3 length equals 17 residues. Germline V CDR1 and CDR2: GTSNPN, SVGIG (reference sequence). Deletions cut 2 bases from V and 0 bases from J, with 17 bases between. The whole variable domain, filled in from reference TRBV30 and TRBJ1-5, reads SQTIHQWPATLVQPVGSPLSLECTVEGTSNPNLYWYRQAAGRGLQLLFYSVGIGQISSEVPQNLSASRPQDRQFILSSKKLLLSDSGFYLCAWSPPGQLYSNQPQHFGDGTRLSIL.

This sequence joins TRBV28 and TRBJ1-2; no definite D call. The CDR3 spans 13 residues. V lost 1 base and J 4 bases, leaving 7 bases between the germline ends. Per germline, CDR1 MDHEN and CDR2 SYDVKM. CDR3: CASSLFRTYGYTF. CDR3 DNA: TGTGCCAGCAGTTTATTCCGCACCTATGGCTACACCTTC.

The gene calls are TRBV27 and TRBJ1-2; 7 nucleotides align to TRBD1. Per germline, CDR1 MNHEY and CDR2 SMNVEV (reference sequence). The CDR3 runs 16 residues. The ends lost 5 bases at V and 3 bases at J; junction bases unmatched: 12. In DNA form, the CDR3 reads TGTGCCAGCAGTCGATCCCGAGGGCAGGGGGACTATGGCTACACCTTC. It codes for CASSRSRGQGDYGYTF.

This clone was recorded once. This chain links TRBV19 with TRBJ2-3; D is undetermined. The V and J ends lost 6 bases and 1 base respectively, with 5 bases between them. The germline V gene encodes CDR1 LNHDA and CDR2 SQIVND (reference sequence). The CDR3 covers 12 residues. CDR3 in amino acids: CASRKGTDTQYF. CDR3 coding DNA: TGTGCCAGTAGGAAGGGCACAGATACGCAGTATTTT.

This clone was counted between two and nine times. The V and J genes are TRBV19 and TRBJ2-7; D may be TRBD2 (5 bases). CDR3 length: 15 residues. The germline V and J ends were trimmed by 4 bases and 0 bases, with 13 bases remaining between them. Germline V gives CDR1 LNHDA, CDR2 SQIVND (reference sequence). CDR3 region: CASSTSMGSSYEQYF. The CDR3 DNA reads as TGTGCCAGTAGTACCTCGATGGGGAGCTCCTACGAGCAGTACTTC. Full variable domain (missing parts from reference TRBV19 and TRBJ2-7): DGGITQSPKYLFRKEGQNVTLSCEQNLNHDAMYWYRQDPGQGLRLIYYSQIVNDFQKGDIAEGYSVSREKKESFPLTVTSAQKNPTAFYLCASSTSMGSSYEQYFGPGTRLTVT.

V usage is TRBV7-2 and J usage is TRBJ1-5; no clear D. The CDR3 is 15 residues long. Germline CDR1 reads SGHTA; CDR2 reads FQGNSA. V was trimmed by 2 bases and J by 2 bases, leaving 10 bases between them. The CDR3 DNA reads TGTGCCAGCAGCTTAACGGACCTACGCAATCAGCCCCAGCATTTT. Translation: CASSLTDLRNQPQHF.